Each of the 4 T cell receptor beta chains below was sequenced from the same sample in a study of Ad26.COV2.S vaccination and SARS-CoV-2 variants (dated by TCRdb to 2020 to 2023). Library construction relied on the immunoSEQ multiplex PCR assay. As stored in TCRdb, this immuneACCESS dataset retains in-frame rearrangements with V and J assigned. A fraction of the clones does not appear; measured against another copy, unresolved V genes explain less than half of the discrepancy, and the remainder lacks a known reason. Here the sample has a few hundred thousand clones; roughly 90% occur a single time. Less than 4.5% of the sample comes from the top ten. The intended sense of this specimen's treatment or condition label: 15 to 20 received Ad26.COV2.S at low or high dose, single or two shots; roughly five received placebo; per-sample allocation not given. For vaccine and placebo recipients, repertoires were sequenced using samples collected on day 63 after the first injection.

The sample here was peripheral blood, taken in a trial of Ad26.COV2.S vaccine versus placebo. The source is a person between 18 and 60 years old who received the Ad26.COV2.S COVID-19 vaccine or a placebo.

V usage is TRBV7-3 and J usage is TRBJ2-5; D not certain. This CDR3 is 13 amino acids long. The V gene's germline CDR1 is SGHTA and CDR2 FQGTGA. With 5 bases removed from V and 0 bases from J, the gap between germline ends came to 7 bases. For the CDR3, the DNA is TGTGCCAGCAGCGTATGGGACCAAGAGACCCAGTACTTC. Its protein product is CASSVWDQETQYF.

Here the CDR3 reads CASSLGGYVAGAVLEPLHF. CDR3 in DNA: TGTGCCAGCAGCTTAGGGGGCTATGTTGCGGGGGCTGTTCTTGAGCCCCTCCACTTT. This chain connects TRBV7-6 to TRBJ1-6, with D possibly being TRBD1 (6 bases). Germline lookup yields CDR1 SGHVS and CDR2 FNYEAQ. V was trimmed by 1 base and J by 13 bases, leaving 29 bases between them. The CDR3 consists of 19 residues.

This chain connects TRBV12-5 to TRBJ2-3, with 11 bases identical to TRBD2. The CDR3 has 16 residues. The ends lost 1 base at V and 1 base at J; junction bases unmatched: 1. Germline CDR1 LGHNT, CDR2 FRNRAP. CDR3 residues: CASGLEGLAGTDTQYF. The CDR3 bases are TGTGCTAGTGGTTTGGAGGGACTAGCGGGCACAGATACGCAGTATTTT.

The chain employs TRBV27 and TRBJ1-6, with TRBD1 identical over 12 bases. Germline lookup yields CDR1 MNHEY and CDR2 SMNVEV (reference sequence). The V and J ends lost 6 bases and 9 bases, in that order; junction bases with no gene match: 3. The CDR3 extends over 14 amino acids. The CDR3 spells CASRGQGAGSPLHF. For the CDR3, the DNA is TGTGCCAGCAGGGGACAGGGGGCCGGTTCACCCCTCCACTTT.